This T cell receptor (beta chain) was retrieved from a study of blood T cell repertoires in COVID-19. Study context: The origin of the acute and convalescent COVID-19 samples was the United States, Italy and Spain. In each case, the material was cDNA or gDNA derived from T cells, B-cell-depleted T cells, or PBMCs.

The Seattle site enrolled patients during active infection and followed them longitudinally. CDR1 and CDR2 (germline): SGDLS, YYNGEE. CDR3 length: 11 amino acids. The ends were cut back, 8 bases at V and 5 bases at J, with 9 bases in the middle. Authors' processing steps: Nucleated cell counts were estimated from reference gene primer amplification. The data were produced by immunoSEQ multiplex PCR, yet TCRdb's version contains in-frame clones alone and is incomplete. V, J and clone size are those of that table, while D and trimming were read from the DNA. This sample has 300,000 to 400,000 clones, with about 88% found just once.

The sequencing input was peripheral blood. The receptor was derived from a woman in her sixties with COVID-19, enrolled during active disease. The chain couples TRBV9 to TRBJ2-3; D not certain. The CDR3 loop is CASEARDTQYF. The DNA of the CDR3 is TGTGCCAGTGAGGCCCGAGATACGCAGTATTTT.